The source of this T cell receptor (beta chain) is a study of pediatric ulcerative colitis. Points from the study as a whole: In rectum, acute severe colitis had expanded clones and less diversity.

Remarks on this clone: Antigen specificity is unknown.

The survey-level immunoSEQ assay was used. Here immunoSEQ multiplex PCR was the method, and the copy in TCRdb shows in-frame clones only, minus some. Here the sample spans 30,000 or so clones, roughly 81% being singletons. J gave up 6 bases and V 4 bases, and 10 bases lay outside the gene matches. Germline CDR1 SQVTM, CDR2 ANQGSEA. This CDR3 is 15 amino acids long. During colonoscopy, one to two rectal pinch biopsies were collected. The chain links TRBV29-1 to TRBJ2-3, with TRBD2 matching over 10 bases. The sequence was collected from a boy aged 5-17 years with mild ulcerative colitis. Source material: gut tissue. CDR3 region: CSVVDLAGAADTQYF. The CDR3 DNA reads TGCAGCGTTGTGGATCTAGCGGGGGCTGCGGATACGCAGTATTTT.